This T cell receptor (beta chain) appears in the sequencing data of a study of regulatory T cells in long-lasting Graves disease. Stated time point: newly diagnosed GD, antithyroid drugs for less than 3 months. Extracted PBMC RNA gave rise to the TCR library. This clonotype was detected many times. CDR3 regions were amplified by Arm-PCR using iRepertoire HTBI primers to build TCR beta libraries. Via MiXCR, TCRdb re-called the multiplex PCR reads, giving one row per CDR3 protein. The profile shows 560,000 or so distinct CDR3 sequences, about 16% of them singletons. CDR1 is SGHAT and CDR2 is FQDESV in the germline V gene (reference sequence). The CDR3 covers 17 residues. V was pared by 1 base and J by 4 bases, with 17 bases between. This sample was also put to use in a study of T cells in Graves' hyperthyroidism and ophthalmopathy. That paper notes: Blood held most thyroid clonotypes expanded above 0.001 frequency.

This receptor was identified in a man aged 18 to 30 with Graves disease. The sample consisted of peripheral blood mononuclear cells (PBMCs), taken at new diagnosis, from a patient treated with antithyroid drugs. The chain employs TRBV11-1 and TRBJ1-5; weak D call: TRBD1 (6 bases). CDR3: CASSLGVGGQKNQPQHF. Written as DNA, the CDR3 is TGTGCCAGCAGCTTAGGAGTGGGGGGCCAGAAGAATCAGCCCCAGCATTTT.